This entry lists 31 T cell receptor beta chains sequenced from one sample in a study of CD8+ T cells in alopecia areata. Described treatment: oral pan-JAK inhibitor, 5-10 mg twice daily. The authors extracted RNA and reverse transcribed it into cDNA as the sequencing template. The protocol was immunoSEQ multiplex PCR, while the TCRdb copy is restricted to in-frame clones and leaves out a portion. The profile shows about 190,000 clones, about three fifths of them singletons. This material consisted of CD4+ T cells sorted from blood, taken at week 4, from a patient treated with tofacitinib. These receptors originate from a human donor with alopecia areata.

The rearrangement uses TRBV28 and TRBJ1-1; 7 nucleotides line up with TRBD1. V shed 5 bases, J shed 4 bases, and the junction held 7 bases outside the gene matches. The germline V gene encodes CDR1 MDHEN and CDR2 SYDVKM. The CDR3 consists of 14 residues. This chain's CDR3 is CASSLTGQITEAFF. The CDR3 DNA reads as TGTGCCAGCAGTCTGACAGGGCAAATCACTGAAGCTTTCTTT.

The J gene is TRBJ1-5, the V gene TRBV28, with TRBD1 identical over 8 bases. Losses at the gene ends were 6 bases for V and 5 bases for J; bases not matched to a gene: 6. Germline values: CDR1 MDHEN, CDR2 SYDVKM. The CDR3 has 14 residues. The CDR3 nucleotides read TGTGCCAGCAGGGTACAGGGGGGCCATCAGCCCCAGCATTTT. This translates into CASRVQGGHQPQHF.

The rearrangement links TRBV29-1 to TRBJ2-2; a possible D gene is TRBD2 (5 bases). Trimming removed 6 bases at V and 1 base at J, with 9 bases between. The CDR3 is made up of 13 amino acids. In germline, CDR1 is SQVTM, CDR2 ANQGSEA. This CDR3 is CSVREGNTGELFF. Here the CDR3 DNA reads TGCAGCGTCCGAGAGGGGAACACCGGGGAGCTGTTTTTT.

The chain couples TRBV7-2 to TRBJ2-2; no reliable D call. The ends were cut back, 3 bases at V and 6 bases at J, with 11 bases in the middle. From germline, CDR1 is SGHTA and CDR2 FQGNSA. CDR3 size: 14 residues. CDR3 region: CASSLARVSGELFF. The CDR3 coding sequence is TGTGCCAGCAGCTTGGCCCGGGTCTCCGGGGAGCTGTTTTTT.

The rearrangement joins TRBV30 to TRBJ1-5, with 8 bases that match TRBD1. The ends lost 3 bases at V and 1 base at J; junction bases unmatched: 5. CDR3 length equals 15 residues. The germline V gene encodes CDR1 GTSNPN and CDR2 SVGIG (reference sequence). CDR3 DNA sequence: TGTGCCTGGAGCAATGACAGGGGAAGCAATCAGCCCCAGCATTTT. Translating it yields CAWSNDRGSNQPQHF. Combining the CDR3 with reference TRBV30 and TRBJ1-5 gives the whole variable domain SQTIHQWPATLVQPVGSPLSLECTVEGTSNPNLYWYRQAAGRGLQLLFYSVGIGQISSEVPQNLSASRPQDRQFILSSKKLLLSDSGFYLCAWSNDRGSNQPQHFGDGTRLSIL.

The chain uses TRBV7-9 and TRBJ1-1; D is unresolved. In germline, CDR1 is SEHNR, CDR2 FQNEAQ (reference sequence). V was pared by 4 bases and J by 1 base, with 10 bases between. CDR3 length: 14 amino acids. CDR3 protein: CASSSQAPNTEAFF. For the CDR3, the DNA is TGTGCCAGCAGCTCCCAAGCCCCGAACACTGAAGCTTTCTTT.

This clone turned up a few times. CDR3 in amino acids: CASSRRVAGELFF. Written as DNA, the CDR3 is TGTGCCAGCAGTCGCAGGGTCGCCGGGGAGCTGTTTTTT. This sequence joins TRBV2 and TRBJ2-2; TRBD1 is a possible D gene (5 bases). Trimming pared 5 bases from V and 6 bases from J, leaving 10 bases between. The CDR3 totals 13 residues. Germline V gene data show CDR1 as SNHLY and CDR2 as FYNNEI.

This clone was seen a few times. The genes are TRBV7-2 and TRBJ2-1, with 10 positions matching TRBD1. Trimming removed 4 bases from V and 8 bases from J; junction bases left unmatched: 8. Per the germline V gene, CDR1 is SGHTA and CDR2 is FQGNSA. CDR3 size: 15 residues. The DNA for the CDR3 is TGTGCCAGCAGCTCAACAGGGACAGGGGCTGATGAGCAGTTCTTC. It encodes CASSSTGTGADEQFF.

This clone showed up just a few times. The rearrangement uses TRBV29-1 and TRBJ2-1; D remains ambiguous. Trimming took 2 bases from V and 9 from J, leaving 17 bases between them. CDR1 and CDR2 (germline): SQVTM, ANQGSEA. The CDR3 has 14 residues. The CDR3 here is CSVESSFLGGEQFF. In nucleotides, the CDR3 is TGCAGCGTTGAATCCTCCTTCCTCGGCGGTGAGCAGTTCTTC.

This clone has more than one count but fewer than ten. The chain uses TRBV7-2 and TRBJ2-1; perhaps TRBD2 as D (6 bases). V was shortened by 5 bases and J by 1 base, with 9 bases between the two germline ends. CDR1 is SGHTA, CDR2 FQGNSA, per germline. This CDR3 contains 14 residues. The CDR3 coding sequence is TGTGCCAGCAGCCCCGGACTATCCTACAATGAGCAGTTCTTC. Amino acid sequence: CASSPGLSYNEQFF.

A remark on this clone: Its ends do not fully match the called genes, so a read error is possible. The CDR3 DNA follows: TGTGCCAGCAGCTTAGGTCGGAAGCCTAGGACCTACAAGCAGTACTTC. Protein product: CASSLGRKPRTYKQYF. The chain combines TRBV13 with TRBJ2-7; D remains unclear. Germline V gene data show CDR1 as PRHDT and CDR2 as FYEKMQ (reference sequence). This CDR3 has 16 residues.

This sequence joins TRBV29-1 and TRBJ2-1, with 12 bases matching TRBD2. Trimming at V came to 0 bases and at J to 8 bases, leaving 14 bases not matched to a gene. This CDR3 spans 18 amino acids. Per the germline V gene, CDR1 is SQVTM and CDR2 is ANQGSEA. This CDR3 is CSVEDYPLLAGGSDEQFF. CDR3 bases: TGCAGCGTTGAAGACTACCCCCTACTAGCGGGAGGTAGTGATGAGCAGTTCTTC.

The table lists this clone with a few counts. V gene TRBV6-5 combines with J gene TRBJ1-1, with 8 nucleotides matching TRBD1. Per germline, CDR1 MNHEY and CDR2 SVGAGI. Losses at the gene ends were 7 bases for V and 9 bases for J; bases not matched to a gene: 10. The CDR3 spans 13 residues. Here the CDR3 reads CASTSTGGGKAFF. The CDR3 DNA is TGTGCCAGCACCTCAACAGGGGGAGGGAAAGCTTTCTTT.

This clone has a single count. V gene TRBV7-2 combines with J gene TRBJ2-1, with TRBD2 matching 15 bases. CDR1 is SGHTA, CDR2 FQGNSA, per germline. The V gene end was trimmed by 4 bases and the J gene end by 8 bases; junction bases not matched to a gene: 12. The CDR3 extends over 18 amino acids. CDR3 protein: CASSSGLAGGMNVYEQFF. For the CDR3, the DNA is TGTGCCAGCAGCTCGGGACTAGCGGGAGGTATGAACGTCTATGAGCAGTTCTTC.

This clone appeared a few times. The V gene is TRBV2, the J gene TRBJ2-1; D is ambiguous. This CDR3 comprises 13 residues. Between the trimmed V and J ends, which lost 1 base and 4 bases, there was a span of 5 bases. CDR1 SNHLY and CDR2 FYNNEI come from the germline V gene. CDR3 sequence: CASSEVGYNEQFF. CDR3 DNA sequence: TGTGCCAGCAGTGAAGTGGGTTACAATGAGCAGTTCTTC.

The rearrangement uses TRBV2 and TRBJ2-7, with 8 nucleotides matching TRBD2. Unmatched junction bases numbered 8, after V lost 6 bases and J lost 4 bases. This CDR3 contains 14 residues. Germline V gene lookup returns CDR1 SNHLY and CDR2 FYNNEI. DNA for the CDR3: TGTGCCAGCAGAGACACTAGCGGCCCATACGAGCAGTACTTC. Translating it yields CASRDTSGPYEQYF.

The chain couples TRBV21-1 to TRBJ1-2; the D segment call TRBD1 is taken from the table without a DNA check. TRBV21-1 is annotated as a pseudogene. The CDR3 contains 14 residues. CDR3: CASSSTGQGYGYTF. In nucleotides, the CDR3 is TGTGCCAGCAGCTCAACGGGACAGGGATATGGCTACACCTTC.

This rearrangement joins TRBV30 to TRBJ2-1, with D perhaps matching TRBD1 (5 bases). Germline CDR1 and CDR2: GTSNPN and SVGIG (reference sequence). The length of the CDR3 is 13 residues. V was cut by 7 bases and J by 6 bases, with 16 bases left in between. This chain's CDR3 is CAYQQVRLNEQFF. The DNA of the CDR3 is TGTGCCTACCAACAGGTTCGGCTCAATGAGCAGTTCTTC.

The chain recombines TRBV29-1 with TRBJ2-1, with 10 bases identical to TRBD1. This CDR3 spans 13 amino acids. Trimming cost V 4 bases and J 4 bases; bases outside gene matches: 1. Per germline, CDR1 SQVTM and CDR2 ANQGSEA. The CDR3 DNA reads TGCAGCGTTGGGACAGGGGGTTACAATGAGCAGTTCTTC. Its protein is CSVGTGGYNEQFF.

This clone was observed a single time. V and J are TRBV7-9 and TRBJ1-1; perhaps TRBD1 as D (6 bases). Germline values: CDR1 SEHNR, CDR2 FQNEAQ (reference sequence). The CDR3 totals 14 residues. Deletions cut 5 bases from V and 5 bases from J, with 15 bases between. CDR3 DNA sequence: TGTGCCAGCAGCGGAACAGGGCTGGGGACTGAAGCTTTCTTT. Translation: CASSGTGLGTEAFF.

The rearrangement links TRBV6-1 to TRBJ1-2, with D perhaps matching TRBD1 (5 bases). The CDR3 extends over 13 amino acids. Germline V gene sequence: CDR1 MNHNS, CDR2 SASEGT. Between the trimmed V and J ends, which lost 6 bases and 5 bases, there was a span of 13 bases. CDR3 DNA sequence: TGTGCCAGCAGGCAGACAGACCCATATGGCTACACCTTC. Its protein product is CASRQTDPYGYTF.

The sample holds a few counts of this clone. The chain combines TRBV29-1 with TRBJ1-2; 12 nucleotides align to TRBD1. This CDR3 is built from 13 residues. CDR1 SQVTM and CDR2 ANQGSEA come from the germline V gene. V lost 7 bases and J lost 8; bases outside the gene matches: 8. The CDR3 loop is CSAGTGGSRGYTF. The DNA for the CDR3 is TGCAGCGCCGGGACAGGGGGCAGTCGGGGCTACACCTTC. The full variable domain, its missing parts supplied by reference TRBV29-1 and TRBJ1-2, is SAVISQKPSRDICQRGTSLTIQCQVDSQVTMMFWYRQQPGQSLTLIATANQGSEATYESGFVIDKFPISRPNLTFSTLTVSNMSPEDSSIYLCSAGTGGSRGYTFGSGTRLTVV.

The rearrangement joins TRBV5-1 to TRBJ1-1; 8 bases align to TRBD1. This CDR3 is built from 15 residues. Unmatched junction bases numbered 9, after V lost 4 bases and J lost 4 bases. The germline CDR1 and CDR2 sequences are SGHRS and YFSETQ. The CDR3 reads CASSLGTGRSTEAFF. The CDR3 DNA is TGCGCCAGCAGCCTTGGGACAGGCCGTTCCACTGAAGCTTTCTTT.

V is TRBV30 and J is TRBJ2-1; no clear D gene. Germline V gene data show CDR1 as GTSNPN and CDR2 as SVGIG (reference sequence). The CDR3 extends over 13 amino acids. The V gene lost 1 base and the J gene lost 8 bases, with 12 bases spanning the gap. The CDR3 nucleotides read TGTGCCTGGAGTGGGGTTGGTCCGGATGAGCAGTTCTTC. Translation: CAWSGVGPDEQFF.

The chain links TRBV29-1 to TRBJ2-2; D possibly corresponds to TRBD1 (5 bases). Germline CDR1 is SQVTM and CDR2 is ANQGSEA. V was cut by 7 bases and J by 0 bases, with 9 bases left in between. CDR3 length: 13 amino acids. The CDR3 loop is CSGRQTNTGELFF. DNA of the CDR3: TGCAGCGGAAGACAGACGAACACCGGGGAGCTGTTTTTT.

This clone was counted only a few times. J is TRBJ2-1 and V is TRBV27, with D unresolved. Germline CDR1 is MNHEY and CDR2 is SMNVEV (reference sequence). This CDR3 is 14 amino acids long. The V gene lost 6 bases and the J gene lost 0 bases, with 9 bases spanning the gap. This CDR3 is CASRAISSYNEQFF. CDR3 in DNA: TGTGCCAGCAGGGCCATAAGCTCCTACAATGAGCAGTTCTTC.

This clone was detected only a few times. The chain recombines TRBV6-1 with TRBJ1-5, with 9 positions matching TRBD1. Germline trimming cut 5 bases from V and 7 bases from J; bases unmatched to any gene: 3. Looked up from germline, CDR1 is MNHNS and CDR2 is SASEGT. The CDR3 extends over 13 amino acids. As DNA, the CDR3 is TGTGCCAGCAGTCGGACAGGGGAGCAGCCCCAGCATTTT. As protein: CASSRTGEQPQHF.

This clone was seen a few times. This chain uses TRBV7-2 with TRBJ1-5; 7 bases map to TRBD1. The CDR3 sequence is 14 residues long. The V gene end was trimmed by 5 bases and the J gene end by 4 bases; junction bases not matched to a gene: 5. Germline V gene lookup returns CDR1 SGHTA and CDR2 FQGNSA. CDR3 protein: CASSPRTGNQPQHF. The CDR3 region has the DNA TGTGCCAGCAGCCCCCGGACAGGTAATCAGCCCCAGCATTTT.

The chain carries TRBV6-4 and TRBJ1-2, with TRBD1 matching 8 bases. This CDR3 comprises 15 residues. CDR1 is MRHNA, CDR2 SNTAGT, per germline. J gave up 2 bases and V 3 bases, and 5 bases lay outside the gene matches. The CDR3 loop reads CASSERQGRNYGYTF. The CDR3 DNA is TGTGCCAGCAGTGAGAGACAGGGGAGAAACTATGGCTACACCTTC.

The CDR3 DNA reads as TGCAGCGCCGTAGGTAGGACGACTGAAGCTTTCTTT. Translating it yields CSAVGRTTEAFF. The chain has TRBV29-1 and TRBJ1-1; D unclear. Trimming removed 7 bases at V and 5 bases at J, with 14 bases between. This CDR3 comprises 12 residues. Germline V gene lookup returns CDR1 SQVTM and CDR2 ANQGSEA.

The J gene is TRBJ1-1, the V gene TRBV7-2; TRBD1 matches at 7 bases. The CDR3 extends over 13 amino acids. Germline CDR1 reads SGHTA; CDR2 reads FQGNSA. J gave up 4 bases and V 4 bases, and 3 bases lay outside the gene matches. Here the CDR3 reads CASSSGQLTEAFF. The CDR3 DNA follows: TGTGCCAGCAGCTCGGGACAGCTCACTGAAGCTTTCTTT.